Following are 17 T cell receptor beta chains from one sample sequenced in a study of cytomegalovirus exposure and HLA in healthy donors. PCR used 60 Vbeta primers and 13 Jbeta primers. TCRdb's copy holds only in-frame clones and misses some; the assay was immunoSEQ multiplex PCR. The data contain 100,000 to 150,000 clones, less than 85% of them seen just once; the ten biggest clones take up more than 3%. The specimen was PBMCs. Source of these receptors: a male donor in good health and CMV-seronegative.

The gene calls are TRBV7-2 and TRBJ1-3; D remains ambiguous. Germline CDR1 is SGHTA and CDR2 is FQGNSA. The V and J ends lost 5 bases and 1 base respectively, with 12 bases between them. The CDR3 covers 15 residues. The CDR3 region is CASSPLTSSGNTIYF. The CDR3 region has the DNA TGTGCCAGCAGCCCCCTAACTTCTTCTGGAAACACCATATATTTT.

V is TRBV6-5 and J is TRBJ2-1, with TRBD2 matching over 9 bases. CDR3 length equals 16 residues. Unmatched junction bases numbered 8, after V lost 0 bases and J lost 8 bases. Germline V CDR1 and CDR2: MNHEY, SVGAGI. CDR3 nucleotides: TGTGCCAGCAGTTACTCGGGAGCGGGGGGACAAGATGAGCAGTTCTTC. Protein product: CASSYSGAGGQDEQFF.

This clone was seen a single time. The genes are TRBV5-1 and TRBJ2-6; 10 positions agree with TRBD1. Trimming at V came to 5 bases and at J to 4 bases, leaving 9 bases not matched to a gene. CDR1 SGHRS and CDR2 YFSETQ come from the germline V gene. The CDR3 contains 17 residues. The CDR3 region is CASRLTGGAGGANVLTF. The CDR3 DNA is TGCGCCAGCAGGCTGACAGGGGGCGCTGGAGGGGCCAACGTCCTGACTTTC.

The rearrangement joins TRBV4-1 to TRBJ2-7; TRBD2 matches at 9 bases. V trimming: 4 bases; J trimming: 0 bases; junction bases outside the gene matches: 13. The length of the CDR3 is 18 residues. CDR1 MGHRA and CDR2 YSYEKL come from the germline V gene. CDR3 bases: TGCGCCAGCAGCCGCCCGCCCGGGACTAGCTCTAACTCCTACGAGCAGTACTTC. This encodes CASSRPPGTSSNSYEQYF.

The gene calls are TRBV28 and TRBJ2-5; tentative D call: TRBD2 (6 bases). Germline CDR1 is MDHEN and CDR2 is SYDVKM. CDR3 length equals 15 residues. The germline V and J ends were trimmed by 1 base and 5 bases, with 14 bases remaining between them. The CDR3 coding sequence is TGTGCCAGCAGTTTATCTGCCCGGGGGATGGAGACCCAGTACTTC. It yields the protein CASSLSARGMETQYF.

The chain has TRBV9 and TRBJ1-3, with a tentative D call TRBD1 (5 bases). V shed 3 bases and J shed 11 bases, with 24 bases lying between them. This CDR3 spans 16 amino acids. Per the germline V gene, CDR1 is SGDLS and CDR2 is YYNGEE. This CDR3 is CASSGFRGYTGRSIYF. Here the CDR3 DNA reads TGTGCCAGCAGCGGATTTCGGGGGTATACCGGAAGGTCCATATATTTT.

This clone was picked up a small number of times. The V and J genes are TRBV6-1 and TRBJ1-2; tentatively, D is TRBD1 (6 bases). This CDR3 comprises 15 residues. Looked up from germline, CDR1 is MNHNS and CDR2 is SASEGT. V gave up 3 bases and J gave up 3 bases, with 14 bases separating them. The DNA for the CDR3 is TGTGCCAGCAGTGAGGGCAGGGGAAGAGACTATGGCTACACCTTC. It codes for CASSEGRGRDYGYTF.

The CDR3 loop is CASSPTAGREQFF. The CDR3 DNA is TGTGCCAGCTCACCGACAGCCGGACGTGAGCAGTTCTTC. The chain recombines TRBV18 with TRBJ2-1, with D tentatively TRBD1 (5 bases). The CDR3 loop spans 13 amino acids. Germline loops: CDR1 KGHSH, CDR2 LQKENI. Between the trimmed V and J ends, which lost 3 bases and 9 bases, there was a span of 12 bases.

The CDR3 nucleotides are TGTGCCAGCAGTGAATATCAAGAGGGAACTGAAGCTTTCTTT. The encoded protein is CASSEYQEGTEAFF. The chain carries TRBV25-1 and TRBJ1-1; D unclear. Germline V gene sequence: CDR1 MGHDK, CDR2 SYGVNS. This CDR3 is built from 14 residues. Trimming left V 0 bases short and J 5 bases short, with 10 bases between.

The chain links TRBV2 to TRBJ2-5; 10 bases align to TRBD1. The CDR3 extends over 14 amino acids. CDR1 is SNHLY, CDR2 FYNNEI, per germline. After removal of 6 bases from V and 4 bases from J, the junction contained 5 bases not matched to a gene. The CDR3 nucleotides are TGTGCCAGCAGAGGACAGGGGGGAGGAGAGACCCAGTACTTC. This translates into CASRGQGGGETQYF.

The chain is built from TRBV10-1 and TRBJ2-1; D is perhaps TRBD2 (6 bases). Germline V gene sequence: CDR1 WNHNN, CDR2 SYGVQD (reference sequence). V lost 4 bases and J 7 bases, leaving 14 bases between the germline ends. This CDR3 has 14 residues. The CDR3 region is CASSGLLGGNEQFF. As DNA, the CDR3 is TGCGCCAGCAGTGGCCTACTTGGGGGGAATGAGCAGTTCTTC.

The chain recombines TRBV27 with TRBJ1-1; D not certain. The germline V gene encodes CDR1 MNHEY and CDR2 SMNVEV (reference sequence). V gave up 6 bases and J gave up 0 bases, with 17 bases separating them. CDR3 length equals 16 residues. The chain's CDR3 is CASSILVAGMNTEAFF. The CDR3 coding sequence is TGTGCCAGCAGCATCCTCGTAGCGGGTATGAACACTGAAGCTTTCTTT.

The gene calls are TRBV14 and TRBJ2-7, with 7 bases fitting TRBD2. CDR3 length equals 13 residues. From germline, CDR1 is SGHDN and CDR2 FVKESK. V shed 4 bases and J 3 bases; nucleotides not matched to a gene: 3. CDR3: CASSRGGSYEQYF. The CDR3 DNA follows: TGTGCCAGCAGCCGCGGCGGGAGCTACGAGCAGTACTTC.

The V and J genes are TRBV6-4 and TRBJ1-2; D remains unclear. V was cut by 6 bases and J by 7 bases, with 18 bases left in between. Per the germline V gene, CDR1 is MRHNA and CDR2 is SNTAGT. CDR3 length equals 14 residues. The CDR3 DNA reads TGTGCCAGCAGGACTGGGCGGGAGGCTGCTGGCTACACCTTC. Amino acids: CASRTGREAAGYTF.

The rearrangement joins TRBV10-3 to TRBJ1-1; 9 bases align to TRBD1. The CDR3 consists of 13 residues. V lost 5 bases to trimming and J lost 8 bases; unmatched junction nucleotides: 6. Germline loops: CDR1 ENHRY, CDR2 SYGVKD. Here the CDR3 DNA reads TGTGCCATCAGTAGACAGGGGGAAAGAGAAGCTTTCTTT. Residues: CAISRQGEREAFF.

The rearrangement links TRBV28 to TRBJ1-1; TRBD1 agrees at 8 bases. The junction had 4 bases not matched to a gene; V was cut back by 2 bases and J by 5 bases. The CDR3 sequence is 14 residues long. Germline lookup yields CDR1 MDHEN and CDR2 SYDVKM. DNA of the CDR3: TGTGCCAGCAGTTTACAGGGGGCCTCTACTGAAGCTTTCTTT. Amino acid sequence: CASSLQGASTEAFF. The entire variable domain, with the rest obtained from reference TRBV28 and TRBJ1-1, is as follows: DVKVTQSSRYLVKRTGEKVFLECVQDMDHENMFWYRQDPGLGLRLIYFSYDVKMKEKGDIPEGYSVSREKKERFSLILESASTNQTSMYLCASSLQGASTEAFFGQGTRLTVV.

The chain couples TRBV5-6 to TRBJ1-5, with D unresolved. Germline CDR1 SGHDT, CDR2 YYEEEE. V was trimmed by 6 bases and J by 0 bases, leaving 7 bases between them. There are 13 residues in the CDR3. CDR3 protein: CASIPYSNQPQHF. The DNA for the CDR3 is TGTGCCAGCATCCCTTATAGCAATCAGCCCCAGCATTTT.